This TCR beta chain was captured by sequencing in a study of CD8+ T cells in alopecia areata. Findings of the study overall: Resident alphabeta T cells of normal skin are also sequenced in scalp samples.

About this clone: Its target is not known.

With 6 bases removed from V and 4 bases from J, the gap between germline ends came to 15 bases. Germline V gives CDR1 SNHLY, CDR2 FYNNEI. The CDR3 length is 14 residues. Investigators isolated RNA and reverse transcribed it into cDNA to act as the sequencing template. Here immunoSEQ multiplex PCR was the method, and the copy in TCRdb shows in-frame clones only, minus some. The sample includes roughly 180,000 clones, roughly three fifths of them seen just once. Sample treatment: oral pan-JAK inhibitor, 5-10 mg twice daily. The source of this sequence is a human donor with alopecia areata. The genes are TRBV2 and TRBJ1-1; possible D gene TRBD1, 5 bases. The source material was CD4+ T cells sorted from blood, sampled at week 4, from a patient treated with tofacitinib. CDR3 residues: CASRAEWGVTEAFF. The CDR3 DNA reads as TGTGCCAGCAGAGCGGAATGGGGGGTCACTGAAGCTTTCTTT.